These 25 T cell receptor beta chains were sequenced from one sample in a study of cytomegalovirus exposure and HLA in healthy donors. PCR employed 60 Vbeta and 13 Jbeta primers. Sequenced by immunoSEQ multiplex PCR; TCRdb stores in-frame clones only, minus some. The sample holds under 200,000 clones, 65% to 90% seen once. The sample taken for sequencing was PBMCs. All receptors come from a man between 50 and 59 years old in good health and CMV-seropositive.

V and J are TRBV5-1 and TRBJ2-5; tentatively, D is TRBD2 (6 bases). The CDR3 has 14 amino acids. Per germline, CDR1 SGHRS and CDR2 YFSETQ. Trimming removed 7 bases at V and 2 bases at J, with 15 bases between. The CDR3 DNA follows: TGCGCCAGCGCCCGCGGGGAGACACAAGAGACCCAGTACTTC. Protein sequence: CASARGETQETQYF.

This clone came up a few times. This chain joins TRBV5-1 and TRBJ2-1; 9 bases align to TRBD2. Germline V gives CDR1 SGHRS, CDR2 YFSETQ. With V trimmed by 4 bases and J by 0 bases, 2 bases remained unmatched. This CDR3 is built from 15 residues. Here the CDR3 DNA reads TGCGCCAGCAGCGATAGCGGGAGCTCCTACAATGAGCAGTTCTTC. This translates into CASSDSGSSYNEQFF.

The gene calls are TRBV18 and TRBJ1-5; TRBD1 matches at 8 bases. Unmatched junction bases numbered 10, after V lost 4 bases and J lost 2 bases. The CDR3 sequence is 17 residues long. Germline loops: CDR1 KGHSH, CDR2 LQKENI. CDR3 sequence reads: CASSRAGGYLGNQPQHF. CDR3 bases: TGTGCCAGCTCACGGGCAGGGGGCTATTTGGGCAATCAGCCCCAGCATTTT.

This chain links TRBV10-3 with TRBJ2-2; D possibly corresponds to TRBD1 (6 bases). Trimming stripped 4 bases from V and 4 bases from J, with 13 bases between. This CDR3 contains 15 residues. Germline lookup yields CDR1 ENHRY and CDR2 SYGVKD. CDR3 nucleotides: TGTGCCATCAGTGTGGTAGGGGGTCTCACCGGGGAGCTGTTTTTT. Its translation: CAISVVGGLTGELFF.

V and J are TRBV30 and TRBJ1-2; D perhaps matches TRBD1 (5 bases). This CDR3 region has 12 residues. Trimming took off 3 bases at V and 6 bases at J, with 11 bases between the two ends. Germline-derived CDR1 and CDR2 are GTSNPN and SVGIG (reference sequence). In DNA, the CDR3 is TGTGCCTGGAGCGCGGGGGGGAATGGCTACACCTTC. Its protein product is CAWSAGGNGYTF.

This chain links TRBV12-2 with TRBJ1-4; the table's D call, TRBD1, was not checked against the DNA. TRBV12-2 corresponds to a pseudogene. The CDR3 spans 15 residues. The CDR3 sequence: CASRFCTGFGEKLFF. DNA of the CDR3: TGTGCAAGTCGCTTCTGTACAGGGTTTGGTGAAAAACTGTTTTTT.

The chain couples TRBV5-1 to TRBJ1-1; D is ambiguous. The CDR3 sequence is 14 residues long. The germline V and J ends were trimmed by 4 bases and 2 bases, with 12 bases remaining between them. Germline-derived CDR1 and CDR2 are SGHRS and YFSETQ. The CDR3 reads CASSAGRGNTEAFF. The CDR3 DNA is TGCGCCAGCAGCGCAGGCCGGGGTAACACTGAAGCTTTCTTT.

CDR3 sequence (DNA): TGTGCCTGGACCGCAGGGACTTCCGGGGAGCTGTTTTTT. Translated: CAWTAGTSGELFF. The chain links TRBV30 to TRBJ2-2; maybe TRBD2 (6 bases). Trimming took 4 bases from V and 6 from J, leaving 12 bases between them. Germline-derived CDR1 and CDR2 are GTSNPN and SVGIG (reference sequence). The CDR3 is 13 amino acids.

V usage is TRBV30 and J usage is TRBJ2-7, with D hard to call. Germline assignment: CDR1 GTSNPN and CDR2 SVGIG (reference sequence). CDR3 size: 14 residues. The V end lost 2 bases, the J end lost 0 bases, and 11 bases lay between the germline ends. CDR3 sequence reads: CAWSLGDHSYEQYF. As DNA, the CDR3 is TGTGCCTGGAGTTTGGGCGACCACTCCTACGAGCAGTACTTC.

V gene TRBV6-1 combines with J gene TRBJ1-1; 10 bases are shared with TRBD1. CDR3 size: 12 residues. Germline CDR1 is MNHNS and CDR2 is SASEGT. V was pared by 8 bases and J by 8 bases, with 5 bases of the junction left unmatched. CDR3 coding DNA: TGTGCCAGCCTAGACAGGGGGCTAGAAGCTTTCTTT. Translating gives CASLDRGLEAFF.

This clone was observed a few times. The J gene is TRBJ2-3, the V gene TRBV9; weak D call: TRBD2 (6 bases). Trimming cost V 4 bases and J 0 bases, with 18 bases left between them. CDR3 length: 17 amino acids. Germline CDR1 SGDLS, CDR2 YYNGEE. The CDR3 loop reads CASSFLGGAPSTDTQYF. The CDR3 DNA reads TGTGCCAGCAGCTTCCTCGGCGGGGCTCCAAGCACAGATACGCAGTATTTT.

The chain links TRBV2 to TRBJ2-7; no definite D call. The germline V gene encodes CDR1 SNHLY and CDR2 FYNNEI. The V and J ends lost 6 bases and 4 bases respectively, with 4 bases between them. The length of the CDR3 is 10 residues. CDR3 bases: TGTGCCAGCAGATATTACGAGCAGTACTTC. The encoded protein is CASRYYEQYF.

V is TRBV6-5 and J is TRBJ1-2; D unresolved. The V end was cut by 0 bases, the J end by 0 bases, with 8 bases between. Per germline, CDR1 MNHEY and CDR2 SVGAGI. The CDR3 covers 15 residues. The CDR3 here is CASSYSRQTNYGYTF. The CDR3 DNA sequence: TGTGCCAGCAGTTACTCGCGGCAGACTAACTATGGCTACACCTTC.

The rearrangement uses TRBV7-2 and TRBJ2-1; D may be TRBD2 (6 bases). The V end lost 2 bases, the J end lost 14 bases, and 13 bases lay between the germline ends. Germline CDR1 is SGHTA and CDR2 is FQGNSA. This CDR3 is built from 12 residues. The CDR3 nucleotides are TGTGCCAGCAGCTTAAACGTTAGGGAGGAGTTCTTC. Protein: CASSLNVREEFF.

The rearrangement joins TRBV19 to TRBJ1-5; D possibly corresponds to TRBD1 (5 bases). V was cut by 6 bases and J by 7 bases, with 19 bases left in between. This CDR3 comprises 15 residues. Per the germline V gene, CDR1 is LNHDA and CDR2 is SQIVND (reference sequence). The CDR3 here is CASSATMGGEQPQHF. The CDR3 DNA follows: TGTGCCAGTAGCGCGACAATGGGAGGGGAGCAGCCCCAGCATTTT.

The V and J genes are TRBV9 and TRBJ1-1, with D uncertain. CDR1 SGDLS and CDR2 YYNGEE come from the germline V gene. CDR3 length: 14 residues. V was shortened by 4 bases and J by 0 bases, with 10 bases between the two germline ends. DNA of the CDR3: TGTGCCAGCAGCCCTCCTCTTGTGAACACTGAAGCTTTCTTT. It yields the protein CASSPPLVNTEAFF.

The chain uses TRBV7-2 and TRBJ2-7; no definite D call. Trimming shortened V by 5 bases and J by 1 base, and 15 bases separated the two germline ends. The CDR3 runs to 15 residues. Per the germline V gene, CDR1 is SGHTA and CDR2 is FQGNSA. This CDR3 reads CASSIEPKTSYEQYF. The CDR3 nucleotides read TGTGCCAGCAGCATCGAGCCAAAGACTTCCTACGAGCAGTACTTC.

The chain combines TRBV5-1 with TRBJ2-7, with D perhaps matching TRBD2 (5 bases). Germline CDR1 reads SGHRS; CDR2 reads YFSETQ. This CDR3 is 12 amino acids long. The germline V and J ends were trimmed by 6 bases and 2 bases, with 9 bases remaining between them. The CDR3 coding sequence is TGCGCCAGCACTGGGGAGACCTACGAGCAGTACTTC. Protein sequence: CASTGETYEQYF.

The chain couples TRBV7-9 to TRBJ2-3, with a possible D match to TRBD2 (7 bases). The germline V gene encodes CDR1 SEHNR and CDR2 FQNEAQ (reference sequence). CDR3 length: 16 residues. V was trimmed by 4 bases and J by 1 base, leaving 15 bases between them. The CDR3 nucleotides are TGTGCCAGCAGCTCTCCTGGGGGGGCAGGCACAGATACGCAGTATTTT. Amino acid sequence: CASSSPGGAGTDTQYF.

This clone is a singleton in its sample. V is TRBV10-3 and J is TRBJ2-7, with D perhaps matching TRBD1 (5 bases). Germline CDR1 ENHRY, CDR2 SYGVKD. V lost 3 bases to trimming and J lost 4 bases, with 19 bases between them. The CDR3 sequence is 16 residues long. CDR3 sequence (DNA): TGTGCCATCAGTGATCCGACAGAGGCTAAAAGATACGAGCAGTACTTC. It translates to CAISDPTEAKRYEQYF.

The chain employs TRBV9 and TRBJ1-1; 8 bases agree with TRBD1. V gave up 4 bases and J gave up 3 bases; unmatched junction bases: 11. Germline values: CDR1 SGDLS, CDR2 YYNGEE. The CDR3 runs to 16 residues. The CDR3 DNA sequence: TGTGCCAGCAGCTCTGGGGCAGGGGGCGTTGACACTGAAGCTTTCTTT. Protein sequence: CASSSGAGGVDTEAFF.

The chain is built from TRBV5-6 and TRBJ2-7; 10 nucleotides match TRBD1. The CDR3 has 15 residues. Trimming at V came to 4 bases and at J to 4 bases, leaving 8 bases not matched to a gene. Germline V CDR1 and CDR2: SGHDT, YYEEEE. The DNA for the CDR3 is TGTGCCAGCAGCCGAGGGACAGGGGAGGGTTACGAGCAGTACTTC. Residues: CASSRGTGEGYEQYF.

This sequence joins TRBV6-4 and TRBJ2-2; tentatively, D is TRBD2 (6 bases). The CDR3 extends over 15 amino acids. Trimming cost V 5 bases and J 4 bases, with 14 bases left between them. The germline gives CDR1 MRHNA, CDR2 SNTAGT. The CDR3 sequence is CASSPRDGSTGELFF. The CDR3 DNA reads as TGTGCCAGCAGTCCGCGGGACGGCTCCACCGGGGAGCTGTTTTTT.

The CDR3 DNA reads as TGTGCCAGCAGTGTCAGGAAACTGTTTTTT. It encodes CASSVRKLFF. V gene TRBV2 combines with J gene TRBJ1-4; D is ambiguous. The V gene's germline CDR1 is SNHLY and CDR2 FYNNEI. The CDR3 length is 10 residues. V lost 4 bases and J lost 11, with 5 bases in between. Drawing the rest from reference TRBV2 and TRBJ1-4, the complete variable domain is EPEVTQTPSHQVTQMGQEVILRCVPISNHLYFYWYRQILGQKVEFLVSFYNNEISEKSEIFDDQFSVERPDGSNFTLKIRSTKLEDSAMYFCASSVRKLFFGSGTQLSVL.

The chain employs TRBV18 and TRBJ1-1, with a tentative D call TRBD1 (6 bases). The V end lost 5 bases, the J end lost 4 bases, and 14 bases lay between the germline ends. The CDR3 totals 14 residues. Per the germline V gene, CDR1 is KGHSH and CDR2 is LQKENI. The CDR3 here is CASSGQQGSTEAFF. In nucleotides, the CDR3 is TGTGCCAGCTCAGGACAACAGGGATCCACTGAAGCTTTCTTT.